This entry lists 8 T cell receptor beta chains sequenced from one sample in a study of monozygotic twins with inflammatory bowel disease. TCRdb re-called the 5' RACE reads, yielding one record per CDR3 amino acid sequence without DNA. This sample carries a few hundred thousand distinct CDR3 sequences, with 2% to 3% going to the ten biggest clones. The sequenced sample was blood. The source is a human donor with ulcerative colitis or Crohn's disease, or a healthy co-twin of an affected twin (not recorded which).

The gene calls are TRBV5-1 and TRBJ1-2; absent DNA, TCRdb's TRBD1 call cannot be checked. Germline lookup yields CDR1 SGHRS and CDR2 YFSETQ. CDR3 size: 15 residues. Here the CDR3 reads CASTTTGGAGGGYTF.

The CDR3 spells CAISESIAGVETQYF. The rearrangement uses TRBV10-3 and TRBJ2-5; with no DNA, the TCRdb D assignment of TRBD1 cannot be verified. The germline V gene has CDR1 ENHRY and CDR2 SYGVKD. This CDR3 region has 15 residues.

The CDR3: CASSWTGEQYF. This chain uses TRBV7-9 with TRBJ2-7; TCRdb calls TRBD1, which cannot be checked without DNA. There are 11 residues in the CDR3. CDR1 is SEHNR and CDR2 is FQNEAQ in the germline V gene (reference sequence).

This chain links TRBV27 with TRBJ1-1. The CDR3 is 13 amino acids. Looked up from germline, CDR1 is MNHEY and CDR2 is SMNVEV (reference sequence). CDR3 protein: CASSFMVGTEAFF.

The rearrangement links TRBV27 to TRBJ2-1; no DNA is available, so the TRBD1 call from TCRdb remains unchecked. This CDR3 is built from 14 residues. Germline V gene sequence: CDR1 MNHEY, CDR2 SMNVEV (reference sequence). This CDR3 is CASSRTGRANEQFF.

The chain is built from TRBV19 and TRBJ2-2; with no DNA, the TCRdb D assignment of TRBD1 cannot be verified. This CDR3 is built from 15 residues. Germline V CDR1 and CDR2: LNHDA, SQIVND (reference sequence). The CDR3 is CASTTGQGATGELFF.

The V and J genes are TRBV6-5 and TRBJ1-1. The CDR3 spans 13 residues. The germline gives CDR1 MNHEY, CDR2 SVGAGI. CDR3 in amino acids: CASSYKEYTEAFF.

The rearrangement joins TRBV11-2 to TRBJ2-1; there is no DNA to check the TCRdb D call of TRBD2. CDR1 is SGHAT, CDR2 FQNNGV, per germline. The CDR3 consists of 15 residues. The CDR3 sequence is CASSALAGVKNEQFF.